This T cell receptor beta chain was sequenced in a study of TIL therapy for anti-PD-1-resistant metastatic lung cancer. As to time point: pre-treatment sample, taken before nivolumab and TIL therapy. Most excised metastases sampled were pleural nodules or supraclavicular lymph nodes. Enrollment ran from 2017 to January 2020. Trimming removed 6 bases from V and 7 bases from J; junction bases left unmatched: 12. This CDR3 spans 14 amino acids. Germline CDR1 PRHDT, CDR2 FYEKMQ (reference sequence). The immunoSEQ assay was v3. The assay was immunoSEQ multiplex PCR, and TCRdb's table has in-frame clones only and misses some. The top ten clones hold around a sixth of a sample with approximately 6,600 clones, 60% to 70% of them seen once.

The TCR originated in a person aged 25-85 years with non-small cell lung cancer. The material was tumor tissue, obtained at baseline. V usage is TRBV13 and J usage is TRBJ2-7; TRBD2 aligns across 7 bases. The CDR3 bases are TGTGCCAGCAGTCGACCGGGCCTAGCGGATGAGCAGTACTTC. This codes for CASSRPGLADEQYF.